This T cell receptor beta chain was captured by sequencing in a study of CD4 and CD8 cells across lung adenocarcinoma regions. Germline V gene lookup returns CDR1 SGHTA and CDR2 FQGNSA. The CDR3 covers 20 residues. TCRdb processed the PCR reads anew with MiXCR; each CDR3 protein has one entry. Altogether tens of thousands of distinct CDR3 sequences are present, about 50% being singletons, with the ten largest covering under 35%. Samples came from patients with localized non-small cell lung adenocarcinoma. This rearrangement joins TRBV7-2 to TRBJ2-1; 7 nucleotides align to TRBD1. With the DNA end fitting TRBJ2-5 better, the J assignment may be wrong. This clonotype was sampled from a female donor with lung adenocarcinoma. The CD4 and CD8 labels of this study may be unreliable. Sequencing was done on a sample of CD8+ T cells from the center of a lung tumor. CDR3 residues: CASSLLVGAGTVTRTETQYF. CDR3 nucleotides: TGTGCCAGCAGCCTGTTAGTGGGGGCTGGGACAGTCACCCGTACGGAGACCCAGTACTTC.